This T cell receptor (beta chain) comes out of a study of blood T cell repertoires in COVID-19. Germline V gives CDR1 SGHAT, CDR2 FQNNGV. The CDR3 loop spans 14 amino acids. Trimming removed 3 bases from V and 10 bases from J; junction bases left unmatched: 10. Generated by immunoSEQ multiplex PCR, the TCRdb table keeps only in-frame clones and is missing some. The repertoire holds hundreds of thousands of clones, under 90% seen once, with roughly 10% in the top ten. The material sequenced was PBMCs or T cells enriched from blood (not recorded which). This TCR derives from a woman between 25 and 40 years old who had recovered from COVID-19. The J gene is TRBJ2-3, the V gene TRBV11-2, with 7 bases aligning to TRBD1. For the CDR3, the DNA is TGTGCCAGCAGCTTCAGCCCGTGGGACAGTGCGCAGTATTTT. It codes for CASSFSPWDSAQYF. The whole variable domain, remainder taken from reference TRBV11-2 and TRBJ2-3, is EAGVAQSPRYKIIEKRQSVAFWCNPISGHATLYWYQQILGQGPKLLIQFQNNGVVDDSQLPKDRFSAERLKGVDSTLKIQPAKLEDSAVYLCASSFSPWDSAQYFGPGTRLTVL.